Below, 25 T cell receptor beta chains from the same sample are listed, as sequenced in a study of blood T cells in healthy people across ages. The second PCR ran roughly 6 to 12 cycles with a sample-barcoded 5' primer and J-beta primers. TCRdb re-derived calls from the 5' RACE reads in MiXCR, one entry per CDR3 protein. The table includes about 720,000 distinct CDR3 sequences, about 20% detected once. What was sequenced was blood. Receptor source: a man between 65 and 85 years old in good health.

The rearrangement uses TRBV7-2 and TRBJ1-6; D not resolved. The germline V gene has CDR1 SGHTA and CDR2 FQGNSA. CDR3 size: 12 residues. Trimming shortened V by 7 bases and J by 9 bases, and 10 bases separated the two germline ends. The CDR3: CASTRLPSPLHF. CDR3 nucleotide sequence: TGTGCCAGCACCCGACTTCCTTCACCCCTCCACTTT.

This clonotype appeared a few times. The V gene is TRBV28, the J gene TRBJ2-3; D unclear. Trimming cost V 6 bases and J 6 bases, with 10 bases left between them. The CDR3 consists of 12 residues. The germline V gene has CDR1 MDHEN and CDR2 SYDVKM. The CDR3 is CASRKSRDTQYF. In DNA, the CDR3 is TGTGCCAGCAGAAAATCCCGGGATACGCAGTATTTT.

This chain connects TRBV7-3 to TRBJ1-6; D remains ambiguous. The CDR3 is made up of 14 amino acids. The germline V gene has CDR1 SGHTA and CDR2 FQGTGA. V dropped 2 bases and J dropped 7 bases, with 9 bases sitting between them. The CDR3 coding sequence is TGTGCCAGCAGCTTACAAGGGAACAATTCACCCCTCCACTTT. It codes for CASSLQGNNSPLHF.

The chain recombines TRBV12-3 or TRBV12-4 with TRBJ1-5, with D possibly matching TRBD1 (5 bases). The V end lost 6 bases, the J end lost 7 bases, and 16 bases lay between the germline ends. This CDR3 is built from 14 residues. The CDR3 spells CASSPVGVRQPQHF. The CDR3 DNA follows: TGTGCCAGCAGCCCCGTGGGGGTTAGGCAGCCCCAGCATTTT.

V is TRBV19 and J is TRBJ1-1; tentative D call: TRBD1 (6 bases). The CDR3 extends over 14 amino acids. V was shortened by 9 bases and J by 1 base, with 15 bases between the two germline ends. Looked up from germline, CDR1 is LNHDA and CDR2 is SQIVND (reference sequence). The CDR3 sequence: CASTENRENTEAFF. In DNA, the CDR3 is TGTGCCAGCACCGAGAACAGGGAGAACACTGAAGCTTTCTTT.

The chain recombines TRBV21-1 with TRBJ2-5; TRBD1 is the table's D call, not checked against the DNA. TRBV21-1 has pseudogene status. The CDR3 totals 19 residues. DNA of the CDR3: TGTGCCAGCAGCAGGGCGGATGAAAAGGACAGGGAGCCCCAAGAGACCCAGTACTTC. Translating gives CASSRADEKDREPQETQYF.

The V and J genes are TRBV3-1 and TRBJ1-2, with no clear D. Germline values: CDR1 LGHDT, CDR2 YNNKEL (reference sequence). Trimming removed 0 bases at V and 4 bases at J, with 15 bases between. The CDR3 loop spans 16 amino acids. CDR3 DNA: TGTGCCAGCAGCCAAGAAGGACGGAAGAACCGCTATGGCTACACCTTC. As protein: CASSQEGRKNRYGYTF.

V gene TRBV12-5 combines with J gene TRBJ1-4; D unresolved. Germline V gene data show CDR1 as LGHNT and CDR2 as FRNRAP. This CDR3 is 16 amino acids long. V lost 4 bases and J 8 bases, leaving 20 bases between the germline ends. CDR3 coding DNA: TGTGCTAGTGGTTACTTGACCGGGCCATCGGGGGAAAAACTGTTTTTT. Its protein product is CASGYLTGPSGEKLFF.

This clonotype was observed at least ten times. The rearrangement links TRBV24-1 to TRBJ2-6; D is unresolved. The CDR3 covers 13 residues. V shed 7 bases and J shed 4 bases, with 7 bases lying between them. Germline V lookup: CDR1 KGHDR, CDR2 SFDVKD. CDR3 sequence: CATSTRGANVLTF. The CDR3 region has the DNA TGTGCCACCAGCACGAGGGGGGCCAACGTCCTGACTTTC.

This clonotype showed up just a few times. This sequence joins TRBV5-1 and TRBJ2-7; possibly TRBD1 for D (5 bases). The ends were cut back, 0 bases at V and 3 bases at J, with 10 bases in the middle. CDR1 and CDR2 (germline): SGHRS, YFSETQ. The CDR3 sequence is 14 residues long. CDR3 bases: TGCGCCAGCAGCTTGGGGGGCAATAACTACGAGCAGTACTTC. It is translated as CASSLGGNNYEQYF.

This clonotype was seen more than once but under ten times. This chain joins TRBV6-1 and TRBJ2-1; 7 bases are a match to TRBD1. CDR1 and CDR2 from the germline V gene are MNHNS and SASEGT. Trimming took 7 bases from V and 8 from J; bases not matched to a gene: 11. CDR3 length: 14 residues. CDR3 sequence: CASKRQGTGDEQFF. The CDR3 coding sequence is TGTGCCAGCAAGCGACAGGGTACCGGAGATGAGCAGTTCTTC.

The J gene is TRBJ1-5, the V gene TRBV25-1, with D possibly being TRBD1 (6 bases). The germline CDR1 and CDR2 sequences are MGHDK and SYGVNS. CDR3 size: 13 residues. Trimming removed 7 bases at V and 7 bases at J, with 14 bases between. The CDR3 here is CASKGGSGQPQHF. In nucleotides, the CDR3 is TGTGCCAGCAAGGGGGGGTCAGGGCAGCCCCAGCATTTT.

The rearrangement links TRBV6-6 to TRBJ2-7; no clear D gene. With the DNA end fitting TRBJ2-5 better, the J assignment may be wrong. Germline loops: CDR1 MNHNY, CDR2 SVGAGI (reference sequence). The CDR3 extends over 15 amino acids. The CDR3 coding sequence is TGTGCCAGCAGTTACTCGATTCTGAGCGTAGAGACCCAGTACTTC. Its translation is CASSYSILSVETQYF.

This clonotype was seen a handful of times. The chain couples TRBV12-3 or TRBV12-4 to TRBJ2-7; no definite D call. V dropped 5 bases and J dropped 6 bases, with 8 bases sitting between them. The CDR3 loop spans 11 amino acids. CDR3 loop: CASSTYIEQYF. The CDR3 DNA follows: TGTGCCAGCAGTACATACATCGAGCAGTACTTC.

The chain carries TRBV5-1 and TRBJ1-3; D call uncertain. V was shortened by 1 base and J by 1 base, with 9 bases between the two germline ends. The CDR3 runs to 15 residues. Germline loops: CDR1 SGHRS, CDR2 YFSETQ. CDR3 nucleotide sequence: TGCGCCAGCAGCTTGTCGGAAGTTTCTGGAAACACCATATATTTT. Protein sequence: CASSLSEVSGNTIYF.

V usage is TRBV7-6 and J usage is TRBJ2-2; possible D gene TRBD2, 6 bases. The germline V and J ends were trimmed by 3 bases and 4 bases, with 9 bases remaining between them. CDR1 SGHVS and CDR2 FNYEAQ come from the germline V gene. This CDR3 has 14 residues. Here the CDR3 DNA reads TGTGCCAGCAGCTTCGCGGGAAGCACCGGGGAGCTGTTTTTT. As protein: CASSFAGSTGELFF.

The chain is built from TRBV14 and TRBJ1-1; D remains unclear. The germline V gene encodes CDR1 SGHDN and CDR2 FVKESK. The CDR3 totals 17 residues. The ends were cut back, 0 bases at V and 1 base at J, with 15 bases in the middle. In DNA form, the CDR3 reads TGTGCCAGCAGCCAAGATCTTGGAGTAGGGAGGAACACTGAAGCTTTCTTT. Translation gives CASSQDLGVGRNTEAFF.

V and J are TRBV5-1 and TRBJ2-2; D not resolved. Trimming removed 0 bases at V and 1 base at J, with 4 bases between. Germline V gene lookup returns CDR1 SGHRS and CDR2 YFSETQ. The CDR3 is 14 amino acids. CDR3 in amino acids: CASSLDQNTGELFF. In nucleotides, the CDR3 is TGCGCCAGCAGCTTGGACCAGAACACCGGGGAGCTGTTTTTT.

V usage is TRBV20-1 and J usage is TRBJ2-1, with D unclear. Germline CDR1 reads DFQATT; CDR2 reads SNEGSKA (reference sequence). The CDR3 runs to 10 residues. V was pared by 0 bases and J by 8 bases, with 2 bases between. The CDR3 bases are TGCAGTGCTAGAGATCATGAGCAGTTCTTC. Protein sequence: CSARDHEQFF.

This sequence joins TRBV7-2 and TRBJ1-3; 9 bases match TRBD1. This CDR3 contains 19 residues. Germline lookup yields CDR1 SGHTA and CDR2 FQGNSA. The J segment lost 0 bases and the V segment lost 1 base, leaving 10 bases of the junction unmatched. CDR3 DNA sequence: TGTGCCAGCAGCTTAGTCGGAGGACAGGGGCCCCCCTCTGGAAACACCATATATTTT. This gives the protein CASSLVGGQGPPSGNTIYF.

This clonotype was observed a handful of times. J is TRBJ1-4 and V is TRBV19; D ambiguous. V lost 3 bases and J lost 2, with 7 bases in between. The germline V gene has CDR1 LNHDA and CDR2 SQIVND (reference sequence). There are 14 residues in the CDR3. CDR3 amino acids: CASSIPGTNEKLFF. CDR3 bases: TGTGCCAGTAGTATTCCTGGGACTAATGAAAAACTGTTTTTT.

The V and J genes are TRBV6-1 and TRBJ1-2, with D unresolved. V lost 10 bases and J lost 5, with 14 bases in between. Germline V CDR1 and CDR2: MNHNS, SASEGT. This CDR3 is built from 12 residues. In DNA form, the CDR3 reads TGTGCCACCTCGGACGGGAAATATGGCTACACCTTC. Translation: CATSDGKYGYTF.

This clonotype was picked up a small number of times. CDR3 loop: CASSTRGLNTEAFF. The CDR3 coding sequence is TGTGCCAGCAGTACGAGGGGCTTGAACACTGAAGCTTTCTTT. This chain joins TRBV28 and TRBJ1-1; TRBD1 is a possible D gene (5 bases). The CDR3 is 14 amino acids. Trimming cost V 5 bases and J 0 bases, with 10 bases left between them. The germline gives CDR1 MDHEN, CDR2 SYDVKM. Using reference TRBV28 and TRBJ1-1 for the parts outside the CDR3, the full variable domain is DVKVTQSSRYLVKRTGEKVFLECVQDMDHENMFWYRQDPGLGLRLIYFSYDVKMKEKGDIPEGYSVSREKKERFSLILESASTNQTSMYLCASSTRGLNTEAFFGQGTRLTVV.

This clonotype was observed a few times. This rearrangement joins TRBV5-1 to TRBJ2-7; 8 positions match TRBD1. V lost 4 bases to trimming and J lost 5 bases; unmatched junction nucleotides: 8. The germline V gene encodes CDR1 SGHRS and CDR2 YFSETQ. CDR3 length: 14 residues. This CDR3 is CASSNRQGMNEQYF. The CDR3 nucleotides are TGCGCCAGCAGCAACCGACAGGGGATGAACGAGCAGTACTTC.

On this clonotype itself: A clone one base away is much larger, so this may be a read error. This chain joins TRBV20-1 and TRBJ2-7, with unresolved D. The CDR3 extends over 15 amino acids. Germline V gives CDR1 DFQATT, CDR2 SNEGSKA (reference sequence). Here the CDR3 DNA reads TGCGGTGCCCAGCGTCCGGGCGTACGAGACTACGAGCAGTACTTC. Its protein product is CGAQRPGVRDYEQYF.